This T cell receptor (beta chain) derives from a study of T cell responses to AZD1222 COVID-19 vaccine. Sequencing was performed with immunoSEQ multiplex PCR; in TCRdb, only in-frame clones are kept and a portion is missing. The table includes roughly 150,000 clones, over 75% detected once. The CDR3 sequence is 14 residues long. Trimming removed 2 bases at V and 0 bases at J, with 5 bases between. Germline values: CDR1 MDHEN, CDR2 SYDVKM. This sequence originates from an adult in good health. This chain uses TRBV28 with TRBJ1-5; D perhaps matches TRBD1 (5 bases). Sequenced material: peripheral blood, taken on day 0 of AZD1222 vaccination. CDR3 sequence: CASSLGGSNQPQHF. The CDR3 region has the DNA TGTGCCAGCAGTTTAGGGGGTAGCAATCAGCCCCAGCATTTT.